This entry lists 16 T cell receptor beta chains sequenced from one sample in a study of T cell repertoires in cytomegalovirus infection. No antigen is known for these receptors. Using its own MiXCR run on the reads, TCRdb lists one record per CDR3 protein. The profile shows about 220,000 distinct CDR3 sequences, roughly 34% of them singletons. Sequencing used CD8+ T cells from cultured PBMCs, obtained from culture after CMV antigen stimulation. The receptor source for this set is a human donor in good health (CMV status not recorded). Some clones in this sample may be carry-over from other donors' samples.

CDR3 nucleotides: TGTGCCAGCAGTTACTCTTTCGGGGAACGGTACAATGAGCAGTTCTTC. This encodes CASSYSFGERYNEQFF. V is TRBV6-5 and J is TRBJ2-1; weak D call: TRBD2 (5 bases). Germline CDR1 reads MNHEY; CDR2 reads SVGAGI. The CDR3 contains 16 residues. V was cut by 0 bases and J by 4 bases, with 13 bases left in between.

This clonotype was counted many times. This sequence joins TRBV20-1 and TRBJ2-1; D might be TRBD1 or TRBD2, each matching 5 bases. Germline V gene sequence: CDR1 DFQATT, CDR2 SNEGSKA (reference sequence). Trimming left V 6 bases short and J 0 bases short, with 12 bases between. CDR3 length: 14 residues. The CDR3 sequence: CSAPGPYSYNEQFF. The CDR3 DNA sequence: TGCAGTGCACCGGGGCCCTACTCCTACAATGAGCAGTTCTTC.

V gene TRBV19 combines with J gene TRBJ1-2; D not resolved. Between the trimmed V and J ends, which lost 0 bases and 5 bases, there was a span of 10 bases. The germline V gene encodes CDR1 LNHDA and CDR2 SQIVND (reference sequence). CDR3 size: 14 residues. The CDR3 DNA sequence: TGTGCCAGTAGTATAGATGGGCAGCCTTATGGCTACACCTTC. It encodes CASSIDGQPYGYTF.

The genes are TRBV20-1 and TRBJ2-1, with TRBD2 identical over 8 bases. The germline gives CDR1 DFQATT, CDR2 SNEGSKA (reference sequence). J lost 3 bases, V lost 1 base, and 2 bases had no gene match. The CDR3 is made up of 14 amino acids. The CDR3 DNA follows: TGCAGTGCTAGAGGACTAGCGAACTACAATGAGCAGTTCTTC. Its protein is CSARGLANYNEQFF.

This clonotype has at least ten counts. The genes are TRBV6-2 or TRBV6-3 and TRBJ2-1; 8 bases map to TRBD2. The CDR3 has 14 amino acids. Germline assignment: CDR1 MNHEY and CDR2 SVGEGT. V dropped 4 bases and J dropped 4; count of bases not matched to a gene: 3. The CDR3 reads CASSSGTSYNEQFF. CDR3 in DNA: TGTGCCAGCAGTTCCGGGACTAGTTACAATGAGCAGTTCTTC.

This clonotype showed up just a few times. This chain connects TRBV9 to TRBJ2-3, with 9 bases lining up with TRBD2. Looked up from germline, CDR1 is SGDLS and CDR2 is YYNGEE. V was pared by 3 bases and J by 5 bases, with 10 bases of the junction left unmatched. The CDR3 sequence is 16 residues long. This chain's CDR3 is CASSGTSGGLRDTQYF. The CDR3 DNA reads as TGTGCCAGCAGCGGAACAAGCGGGGGGCTGCGAGATACGCAGTATTTT.

This chain links TRBV28 with TRBJ1-5, with D tentatively TRBD1 (5 bases). Per germline, CDR1 MDHEN and CDR2 SYDVKM. This CDR3 comprises 16 residues. V was shortened by 6 bases and J by 2 bases, with 17 bases between the two germline ends. This CDR3 is CASSQRDLAGNQPQHF. DNA of the CDR3: TGTGCCAGCAGCCAACGGGACCTCGCGGGCAATCAGCCCCAGCATTTT.

This clonotype has a count of ten or more. The rearrangement links TRBV7-8 to TRBJ1-1; 12 positions match TRBD1. The CDR3 consists of 16 residues. Trimming at V came to 5 bases and at J to 1 base, leaving 5 bases not matched to a gene. Germline CDR1 SGHVS, CDR2 FQNEAQ. In DNA form, the CDR3 reads TGTGCCAGCAGCCGACGGGACAGGGGGCGGAACACTGAAGCTTTCTTT. This sequence encodes CASSRRDRGRNTEAFF. Full variable domain (rest looked up from reference TRBV7-8 and TRBJ1-1): GAGVSQSPRYKVAKRGQDVALRCDPISGHVSLFWYQQALGQGPEFLTYFQNEAQLDKSGLPSDRFFAERPEGSVSTLKIQRTQQEDSAVYLCASSRRDRGRNTEAFFGQGTRLTVV.

V and J are TRBV6-1 and TRBJ1-1, with 9 bases lining up with TRBD1. The CDR3 runs to 14 residues. Losses at the gene ends were 6 bases for V and 4 bases for J; bases not matched to a gene: 6. CDR1 and CDR2 from the germline V gene are MNHNS and SASEGT. The CDR3 is CASRVDRGATEAFF. In DNA form, the CDR3 reads TGTGCCAGCAGGGTAGACAGGGGGGCCACTGAAGCTTTCTTT.

Many counts were recorded for this clonotype. CDR3 protein: CASSLVTSGAYNEQFF. The DNA of the CDR3 is TGTGCCAGCAGCTTAGTAACTAGCGGAGCCTACAATGAGCAGTTCTTC. The chain employs TRBV7-2 and TRBJ2-1, with 8 bases identical to TRBD2. The CDR3 has 16 residues. With V trimmed by 1 base and J by 2 bases, 4 bases remained unmatched. Per germline, CDR1 SGHTA and CDR2 FQGNSA. The full variable domain, completed using reference TRBV7-2 and TRBJ2-1, is GAGVSQSPSNKVTEKGKDVELRCDPISGHTALYWYRQSLGQGLEFLIYFQGNSAPDKSGLPSDRFSAERTGGSVSTLTIQRTQQEDSAVYLCASSLVTSGAYNEQFFGPGTRLTVL.

This rearrangement joins TRBV12-5 to TRBJ1-5, with D unclear. The CDR3 contains 17 residues. Germline CDR1 and CDR2: LGHNT and FRNRAP. Trimming took 0 bases from V and 0 from J, leaving 12 bases between them. CDR3 amino acids: CASGLVLADNSNQPQHF. In DNA, the CDR3 is TGTGCTAGTGGTTTGGTCTTGGCAGATAATAGCAATCAGCCCCAGCATTTT.

This clonotype has at least ten counts. The chain recombines TRBV7-6 with TRBJ2-3; 7 positions match TRBD1. Germline CDR1 reads SGHVS; CDR2 reads FNYEAQ. The CDR3 sequence is 15 residues long. V lost 1 base and J lost 3; bases outside the gene matches: 4. The CDR3 region is CASSLVGGRTDTQYF. The CDR3 DNA reads TGTGCCAGCAGCTTAGTAGGGGGCAGGACAGATACGCAGTATTTT.

The sample holds a few counts of this clonotype. The gene calls are TRBV4-1 and TRBJ1-5; D gene uncertain. CDR1 and CDR2 from the germline V gene are MGHRA and YSYEKL. The CDR3 extends over 15 amino acids. The V gene lost 1 base and the J gene lost 4 bases, with 11 bases spanning the gap. The CDR3 loop is CASSQVVALNQPQHF. DNA for the CDR3: TGCGCCAGCAGCCAAGTTGTCGCGCTAAATCAGCCCCAGCATTTT.

The chain recombines TRBV20-1 with TRBJ2-1, with D uncertain. From germline, CDR1 is DFQATT and CDR2 SNEGSKA (reference sequence). Trimming removed 0 bases at V and 4 bases at J, with 7 bases between. The CDR3 runs to 13 residues. CDR3 region: CSARDTLYNEQFF. Written as DNA, the CDR3 is TGCAGTGCTAGAGATACTCTTTACAATGAGCAGTTCTTC.

This clonotype was recorded many times. J is TRBJ2-7 and V is TRBV7-2, with D maybe TRBD2 (5 bases). This CDR3 is 20 amino acids long. Per the germline V gene, CDR1 is SGHTA and CDR2 is FQGNSA. The germline V and J ends were trimmed by 2 bases and 5 bases, with 31 bases remaining between them. This CDR3 reads CASSLILGTADAGRFNEQYF. The CDR3 coding sequence is TGTGCCAGCAGCTTAATCTTAGGAACGGCTGATGCGGGCAGGTTCAACGAGCAGTACTTC.

This clonotype was recorded at least ten times. The CDR3, as DNA: TGTGCCAGCAGCTTCGGACTAGCGGGAGACCATGAGCAGTTCTTC. It yields the protein CASSFGLAGDHEQFF. The V gene is TRBV7-8, the J gene TRBJ2-1, with 13 bases fitting TRBD2. This CDR3 comprises 15 residues. CDR1 is SGHVS, CDR2 FQNEAQ, per germline. V lost 3 bases and J lost 8; bases outside the gene matches: 4.